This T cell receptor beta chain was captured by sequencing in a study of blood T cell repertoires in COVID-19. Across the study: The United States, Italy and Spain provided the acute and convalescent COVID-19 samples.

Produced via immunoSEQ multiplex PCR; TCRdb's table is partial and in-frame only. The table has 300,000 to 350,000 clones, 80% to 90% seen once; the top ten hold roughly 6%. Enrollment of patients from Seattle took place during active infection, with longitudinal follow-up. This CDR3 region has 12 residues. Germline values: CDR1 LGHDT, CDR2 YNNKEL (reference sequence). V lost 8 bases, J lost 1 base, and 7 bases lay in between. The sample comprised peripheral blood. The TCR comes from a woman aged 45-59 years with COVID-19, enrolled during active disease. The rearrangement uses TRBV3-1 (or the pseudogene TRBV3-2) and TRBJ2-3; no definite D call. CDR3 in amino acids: CASEDGTDTQYF. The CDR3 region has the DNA TGTGCCAGCGAGGATGGCACAGATACGCAGTATTTT.